A single count supports the clone carrying this T cell receptor beta chain. Produced via immunoSEQ multiplex PCR; TCRdb's table is partial and in-frame only. The table records 80,000 or so clones, 94% of them present only once. V was cut by 5 bases and J by 4 bases, with 14 bases left in between. The germline CDR1 and CDR2 sequences are LGHDT and YNNKEL (reference sequence). The CDR3 spans 14 residues. The sample comes from a study of control samples from healthy donors and cancer patients. Source material: blood. The rearrangement uses TRBV3-1 (or the pseudogene TRBV3-2) and TRBJ1-2; weak D call: TRBD1 (6 bases). The receptor was isolated from a woman in her 40s in good health. This chain's CDR3 is CASSAQGGPYGYTF. CDR3 in DNA: TGTGCCAGCAGCGCACAGGGAGGTCCCTATGGCTACACCTTC.